This TCR beta chain is from a study of T cell responses to AZD1222 COVID-19 vaccine. At the level of the study: Both about-4-week and about-12-week second-dose recipients were combined. Points from the study as a whole: Spike-specific TCR breadth and depth rose after two AZD1222 doses. Donors in the cohort were predominantly white British and more often female, and clonal diversity was possibly underestimated. Nearly half of the spike-specific TCRs reportedly recognize variant regions that carry no mutations.

Note on this clone: Antigen: not known.

The CDR3 has 15 residues. CDR1 and CDR2 (germline): SGDLS, YYNGEE. Trimming cost V 1 base and J 3 bases, with 11 bases left between them. Libraries were prepared by immunoSEQ multiplex PCR; TCRdb keeps only in-frame clonotypes and omits some of them. The table has about 88,000 clones, roughly 89% seen once; the top ten hold 2.4%. The chain carries TRBV9 and TRBJ2-1, with D tentatively TRBD2 (6 bases). The TCR sequence derives from an adult in good health. The starting material was peripheral blood, obtained on day 0 of AZD1222 vaccination. DNA for the CDR3: TGTGCCAGCAGCGTACTCCCGGAGGGCTACAATGAGCAGTTCTTC. Amino acid sequence: CASSVLPEGYNEQFF.